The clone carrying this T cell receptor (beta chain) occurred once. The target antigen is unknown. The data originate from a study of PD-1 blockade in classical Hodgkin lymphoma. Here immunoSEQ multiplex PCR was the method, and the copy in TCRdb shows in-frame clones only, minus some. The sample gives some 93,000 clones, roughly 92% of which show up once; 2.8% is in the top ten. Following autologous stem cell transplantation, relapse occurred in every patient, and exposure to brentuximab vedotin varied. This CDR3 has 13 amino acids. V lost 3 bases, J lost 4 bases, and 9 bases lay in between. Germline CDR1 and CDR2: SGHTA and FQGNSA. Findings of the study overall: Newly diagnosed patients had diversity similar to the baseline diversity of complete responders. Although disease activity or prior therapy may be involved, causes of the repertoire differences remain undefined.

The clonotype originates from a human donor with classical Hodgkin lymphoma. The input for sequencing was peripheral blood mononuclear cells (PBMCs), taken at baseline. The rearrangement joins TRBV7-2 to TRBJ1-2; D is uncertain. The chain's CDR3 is CASSFHPAYGYTF. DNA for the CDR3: TGTGCCAGCAGCTTCCACCCGGCCTATGGCTACACCTTC. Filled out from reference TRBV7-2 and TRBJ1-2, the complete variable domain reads GAGVSQSPSNKVTEKGKDVELRCDPISGHTALYWYRQSLGQGLEFLIYFQGNSAPDKSGLPSDRFSAERTGGSVSTLTIQRTQQEDSAVYLCASSFHPAYGYTFGSGTRLTVV.